The 29 T cell receptor beta chains below all came from one sample that was sequenced in a study of T cell changes during pregnancy in multiple sclerosis. Sequenced by immunoSEQ multiplex PCR; TCRdb stores in-frame clones only, minus some. The repertoire holds roughly 50,000 clones, with more than 85% as singletons. The sample in question was peripheral blood, obtained after pregnancy. These receptors were collected from a female donor in good health, enrolled as a control in a pregnancy study.

The V call is TRBV7-9, the J call TRBJ1-2; 7 nucleotides line up with TRBD1. The CDR3 length is 16 residues. V lost 5 bases, J lost 4 bases, and 13 bases stayed unmatched. Germline values: CDR1 SEHNR, CDR2 FQNEAQ (reference sequence). The CDR3 region has the DNA TGTGCCAGCAGCCCAAATCATCGACAGGGCAGCTATGGCTACACCTTC. Translating gives CASSPNHRQGSYGYTF.

This chain joins TRBV6-5 and TRBJ1-1; 7 bases are a match to TRBD1. V lost 6 bases and J lost 10; bases outside the gene matches: 8. The CDR3 consists of 12 residues. Germline values: CDR1 MNHEY, CDR2 SVGAGI. The CDR3 region is CASSKQGTGAFF. CDR3 in DNA: TGTGCCAGCAGCAAACAGGGGACGGGAGCTTTCTTT.

The V and J genes are TRBV6-1 and TRBJ1-6; D might be TRBD1 (5 bases). Germline V lookup: CDR1 MNHNS, CDR2 SASEGT. The CDR3 extends over 15 amino acids. V was shortened by 2 bases and J by 6 bases, with 11 bases between the two germline ends. The CDR3 region is CASSELRGSNSPLHF. Written as DNA, the CDR3 is TGTGCCAGCAGTGAACTCCGGGGGAGTAATTCACCCCTCCACTTT.

A word on this clone: Its ends do not fully match the called genes, so a read error is possible. This rearrangement joins TRBV2 to TRBJ2-1, with 7 bases identical to TRBD2. The CDR3 is 15 residues long. Germline CDR1 is SNHLY and CDR2 is FYNNEI. In DNA form, the CDR3 reads TGTGCCAGCACTGAACAGAGTAGCGGGTACAATGAGCAGTTCTTC. This sequence encodes CASTEQSSGYNEQFF.

This chain connects TRBV18 to TRBJ1-6, with TRBD1 matching over 9 bases. V lost 6 bases to trimming and J lost 5 bases; unmatched junction nucleotides: 5. CDR1 is KGHSH, CDR2 LQKENI, per germline. The CDR3 length is 15 residues. The CDR3, as DNA: TGTGCCAGCTCCCCGGGACAGGGAAATAATTCACCCCTCCACTTT. This gives the protein CASSPGQGNNSPLHF.

The CDR3 nucleotides are TGTGCCAGCAGTTACACCCAAATGGTGGCGGTCACTGAAGCTTTCTTT. Translation gives CASSYTQMVAVTEAFF. The rearrangement uses TRBV6-5 and TRBJ1-1, with D unclear. V lost 2 bases to trimming and J lost 4 bases, with 17 bases between them. The CDR3 is made up of 16 amino acids. The germline gives CDR1 MNHEY, CDR2 SVGAGI.

The chain links TRBV7-2 to TRBJ2-1; D gene unclear. The germline gives CDR1 SGHTA, CDR2 FQGNSA. There are 15 residues in the CDR3. V dropped 1 base and J dropped 3 bases, with 10 bases sitting between them. CDR3 residues: CASSLGSSFYNEQFF. DNA for the CDR3: TGTGCCAGCAGCTTAGGAAGTAGCTTCTACAATGAGCAGTTCTTC. Full variable domain (remainder filled in from reference TRBV7-2 and TRBJ2-1): GAGVSQSPSNKVTEKGKDVELRCDPISGHTALYWYRQSLGQGLEFLIYFQGNSAPDKSGLPSDRFSAERTGGSVSTLTIQRTQQEDSAVYLCASSLGSSFYNEQFFGPGTRLTVL.

V gene TRBV2 combines with J gene TRBJ1-2; 7 bases fit TRBD1. The CDR3 sequence is 12 residues long. Germline V lookup: CDR1 SNHLY, CDR2 FYNNEI. V lost 6 bases, J lost 5 bases, and 3 bases stayed unmatched. The DNA of the CDR3 is TGTGCCAGCAGCCGGGACAGTTATGGCTACACCTTC. Encoded protein: CASSRDSYGYTF.

V and J are TRBV7-8 and TRBJ2-6; no firm D call. The CDR3 loop spans 12 amino acids. From germline, CDR1 is SGHVS and CDR2 FQNEAQ. V was cut by 2 bases and J by 18 bases, with 14 bases left in between. The CDR3 nucleotides are TGTGCCAGCAGCTTACGGCAGGCCCTGTGGACTTTC. This encodes CASSLRQALWTF.

The V gene is TRBV15, the J gene TRBJ2-6, with D possibly matching TRBD2 (5 bases). V gave up 5 bases and J gave up 0 bases, with 8 bases separating them. The CDR3 runs to 15 residues. The V gene's germline CDR1 is LNHNV and CDR2 YYDKDF (reference sequence). The CDR3 region has the DNA TGTGCCACCAGCGCTCGGGGCTCTGGGGCCAACGTCCTGACTTTC. This encodes CATSARGSGANVLTF.

This clone has just one count. The CDR3: CASSPTLLDRSNGYTF. Written as DNA, the CDR3 is TGTGCCAGCAGCCCGACCCTCCTCGACAGGTCAAATGGCTACACCTTC. V usage is TRBV27 and J usage is TRBJ1-2; tentatively, D is TRBD1 (6 bases). Between the trimmed V and J ends, which lost 6 bases and 6 bases, there was a span of 23 bases. The CDR3 loop spans 16 amino acids. Germline V lookup: CDR1 MNHEY, CDR2 SMNVEV (reference sequence).

V gene TRBV9 combines with J gene TRBJ2-1, with D perhaps TRBD2 (5 bases). In germline, CDR1 is SGDLS, CDR2 YYNGEE. V was cut by 3 bases and J by 9 bases, with 19 bases left in between. The length of the CDR3 is 15 residues. For the CDR3, the DNA is TGTGCCAGCAGCGCCGACCCCCTGAGAAGCGGTGAGCAGTTCTTC. Translation: CASSADPLRSGEQFF.

This rearrangement joins TRBV20-1 to TRBJ2-2, with 7 bases fitting TRBD2. CDR3 size: 11 residues. Germline-derived CDR1 and CDR2 are DFQATT and SNEGSKA (reference sequence). V shed 8 bases and J 7 bases; nucleotides not matched to a gene: 4. The chain's CDR3 is CSSWGGGELFF. The CDR3, as DNA: TGCAGTTCCTGGGGGGGCGGGGAGCTGTTTTTT.

This sequence joins TRBV27 and TRBJ1-1; D gene ambiguous. CDR1 MNHEY and CDR2 SMNVEV come from the germline V gene (reference sequence). With 2 bases removed from V and 1 base from J, the gap between germline ends came to 11 bases. This CDR3 region has 15 residues. This CDR3 is CASSLNSRPNTEAFF. The CDR3 DNA follows: TGTGCCAGCAGTTTAAACAGCCGACCGAACACTGAAGCTTTCTTT.

The V and J genes are TRBV5-5 and TRBJ2-3; 8 positions agree with TRBD2. The V segment lost 4 bases and the J segment 5 bases; nucleotides outside the gene matches: 24. The CDR3 is 20 residues long. Germline V gives CDR1 SGHKS, CDR2 YYEKEE (reference sequence). The CDR3 spells CASSRAPLAERGYVRDTQYF. The CDR3 region has the DNA TGTGCCAGCAGCCGGGCCCCCTTAGCGGAGCGGGGGTATGTGAGAGATACGCAGTATTTT.

V gene TRBV18 combines with J gene TRBJ1-1, with 10 bases aligning to TRBD1. The germline gives CDR1 KGHSH, CDR2 LQKENI. V lost 2 bases and J lost 0; bases outside the gene matches: 3. CDR3 size: 16 residues. The CDR3 reads CASSPVGQGVNTEAFF. The CDR3 nucleotides are TGTGCCAGCTCACCAGTAGGACAGGGGGTGAACACTGAAGCTTTCTTT.

This clone was detected a few times. This sequence joins TRBV10-3 and TRBJ1-1; D is uncertain. There are 15 residues in the CDR3. Trimming cost V 3 bases and J 1 base, with 12 bases left between them. The V gene's germline CDR1 is ENHRY and CDR2 SYGVKD. The DNA for the CDR3 is TGTGCCATCAGTGACTCTGGCCGTACGAACACTGAAGCTTTCTTT. Translating it yields CAISDSGRTNTEAFF.

The chain recombines TRBV20-1 with TRBJ1-1; D is ambiguous. The V end lost 2 bases, the J end lost 8 bases, and 6 bases lay between the germline ends. CDR3 length: 10 residues. Looked up from germline, CDR1 is DFQATT and CDR2 is SNEGSKA (reference sequence). CDR3 amino acids: CSARSSEAFF. CDR3 nucleotides: TGCAGTGCTAGATCCTCCGAAGCTTTCTTT.

The J gene is TRBJ1-1, the V gene TRBV29-1; weak D call: TRBD1 (6 bases). V was cut by 7 bases and J by 3 bases, with 12 bases left in between. The CDR3 extends over 12 amino acids. Germline V gene sequence: CDR1 SQVTM, CDR2 ANQGSEA. DNA for the CDR3: TGCAGCGCGCGGACAGCTTACACTGAAGCTTTCTTT. Residues: CSARTAYTEAFF.

This chain uses TRBV6-1 with TRBJ1-2, with 7 bases matching TRBD1. Germline-derived CDR1 and CDR2 are MNHNS and SASEGT. The V and J ends lost 6 bases and 4 bases, in that order; junction bases with no gene match: 8. The CDR3 length is 14 residues. This chain's CDR3 is CASSRRGEGYGYTF. Written as DNA, the CDR3 is TGTGCCAGCAGCCGCAGGGGGGAAGGCTATGGCTACACCTTC.

The chain joins TRBV6-5 to TRBJ1-4; no clear D. Germline CDR1 reads MNHEY; CDR2 reads SVGAGI. CDR3 length: 14 amino acids. V gave up 8 bases and J gave up 15 bases, with 25 bases separating them. The CDR3 DNA follows: TGTGCCAGCTCCACCTCCTCGGGTTTTGGGAGAGTGTTTTTT. Encoded protein: CASSTSSGFGRVFF.

The chain is built from TRBV10-3 and TRBJ1-2; 9 nucleotides agree with TRBD1. Germline CDR1 ENHRY, CDR2 SYGVKD. The CDR3 length is 14 residues. The trim removed 6 bases at V and 4 bases at J, leaving 6 bases unmatched. Here the CDR3 reads CAIRGGQGTYGYTF. Written as DNA, the CDR3 is TGTGCCATCAGGGGGGGACAGGGAACCTATGGCTACACCTTC.

A single count supports this clone. The gene calls are TRBV18 and TRBJ1-2; D remains ambiguous. Germline V CDR1 and CDR2: KGHSH, LQKENI. This CDR3 is 12 amino acids long. V lost 6 bases and J 2 bases, leaving 7 bases between the germline ends. This CDR3 is CASSGKNYGYTF. The CDR3 DNA sequence: TGTGCCAGCTCGGGCAAAAACTATGGCTACACCTTC.

This clone was observed a few times. Here the CDR3 reads CASSVQGTEAFF. CDR3 coding DNA: TGTGCCAGCAGTGTACAGGGGACTGAAGCTTTCTTT. The rearrangement joins TRBV27 to TRBJ1-1; 7 nucleotides line up with TRBD1. This CDR3 comprises 12 residues. Germline-derived CDR1 and CDR2 are MNHEY and SMNVEV (reference sequence). J gave up 5 bases and V 5 bases, and 2 bases lay outside the gene matches.

The chain combines TRBV30 with TRBJ1-2; maybe TRBD1 (5 bases). The CDR3 spans 15 residues. CDR1 and CDR2 from the germline V gene are GTSNPN and SVGIG (reference sequence). Trimming took 5 bases from V and 0 from J, leaving 16 bases between them. As DNA, the CDR3 is TGTGCCTGGGGAAGACAGAGCTACTCTAACTATGGCTACACCTTC. Its protein is CAWGRQSYSNYGYTF.

The V gene is TRBV28, the J gene TRBJ1-4; D is undetermined. CDR3 length: 13 amino acids. Germline V gives CDR1 MDHEN, CDR2 SYDVKM. Trimming removed 6 bases from V and 8 bases from J, with 13 bases in between. The CDR3 sequence: CASRVARKEKLFF. The CDR3 DNA follows: TGTGCCAGCAGGGTAGCCCGGAAGGAAAAACTGTTTTTT.

This chain connects TRBV6-6 to TRBJ2-7; D gene uncertain. This CDR3 comprises 12 residues. Germline CDR1 MNHNY, CDR2 SVGAGI (reference sequence). V was cut by 3 bases and J by 4 bases, with 7 bases left in between. CDR3 DNA: TGTGCCAGCAGTTATTCGTCGTACGAGCAGTACTTC. This gives the protein CASSYSSYEQYF.

Here the CDR3 DNA reads TGTGCCAGCAGCCCAGGGGCTCCGGGACAGGTTGGCTCACCCCTCCACTTT. This gives the protein CASSPGAPGQVGSPLHF. This rearrangement joins TRBV5-4 to TRBJ1-6, with 8 nucleotides matching TRBD1. This CDR3 region has 17 residues. Trimming took 4 bases from V and 10 from J; bases not matched to a gene: 16. Germline CDR1 is SGHNT and CDR2 is YYREEE (reference sequence).

In DNA, the CDR3 is TGTGCCACATATGAGCGGACTAGCGGGAGGGCCGGTAACAATGAGCAGTTCTTC. Its translation is CATYERTSGRAGNNEQFF. The rearrangement uses TRBV10-3 and TRBJ2-1; 15 bases are a match to TRBD2. The germline CDR1 and CDR2 sequences are ENHRY and SYGVKD. V trimming: 10 bases; J trimming: 5 bases; junction bases outside the gene matches: 15. The CDR3 totals 18 residues.